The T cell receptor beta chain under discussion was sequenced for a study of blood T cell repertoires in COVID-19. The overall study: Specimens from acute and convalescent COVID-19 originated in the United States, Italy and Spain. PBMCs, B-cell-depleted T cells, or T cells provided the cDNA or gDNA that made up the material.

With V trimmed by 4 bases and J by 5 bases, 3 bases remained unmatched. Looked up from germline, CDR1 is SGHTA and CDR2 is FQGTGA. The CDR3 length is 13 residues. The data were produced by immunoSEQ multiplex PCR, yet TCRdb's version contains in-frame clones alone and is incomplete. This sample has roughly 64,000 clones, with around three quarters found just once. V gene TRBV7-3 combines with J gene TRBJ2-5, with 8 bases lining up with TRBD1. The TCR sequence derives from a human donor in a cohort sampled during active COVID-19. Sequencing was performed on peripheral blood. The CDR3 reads CASSSNRGETQYF. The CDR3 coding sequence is TGTGCCAGCAGCTCGAACAGGGGGGAGACCCAGTACTTC. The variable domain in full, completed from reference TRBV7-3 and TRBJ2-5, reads GAGVSQTPSNKVTEKGKYVELRCDPISGHTALYWYRQSLGQGPEFLIYFQGTGAADDSGLPNDRFFAVRPEGSVSTLKIQRTERGDSAVYLCASSSNRGETQYFGPGTRLLVL.